The T cell receptor beta chain described here comes from a study of identical twins. Regarding the study as a whole: For zero-insertion analyses, partial confounding could come from invariant MAIT and iNKT cells. Carriage of fewer insertions was seen in abundant cord blood beta clonotypes, whereas memory repertoires showed none.

TCRdb reprocessed the 5' RACE reads with MiXCR, giving one entry per CDR3 protein. Of about 530,000 distinct CDR3 sequences listed, about 15% were seen once; the top ten hold 0.44%. About this clonotype itself: What it binds is not known.

Germline CDR1 and CDR2: LNHDA and SQIVND (reference sequence). V was clipped by 7 bases and J by 5 bases; unmatched bases: 10. The CDR3 loop spans 16 amino acids. The sample also formed part of further work on yellow fever vaccine responses in identical twins.

The clonotype comes from a woman between 18 and 29 years old in good health. The chain is built from TRBV19 and TRBJ2-2; 10 bases are a match to TRBD1. Sequences were obtained from CD4+ T cells sorted from blood. CDR3 region: CASTAGTGDVTGELFF. The CDR3 region has the DNA TGTGCCAGTACCGCCGGGACAGGGGACGTAACCGGGGAGCTGTTTTTT. Combining the CDR3 with reference TRBV19 and TRBJ2-2 gives the whole variable domain DGGITQSPKYLFRKEGQNVTLSCEQNLNHDAMYWYRQDPGQGLRLIYYSQIVNDFQKGDIAEGYSVSREKKESFPLTVTSAQKNPTAFYLCASTAGTGDVTGELFFGEGSRLTVL.